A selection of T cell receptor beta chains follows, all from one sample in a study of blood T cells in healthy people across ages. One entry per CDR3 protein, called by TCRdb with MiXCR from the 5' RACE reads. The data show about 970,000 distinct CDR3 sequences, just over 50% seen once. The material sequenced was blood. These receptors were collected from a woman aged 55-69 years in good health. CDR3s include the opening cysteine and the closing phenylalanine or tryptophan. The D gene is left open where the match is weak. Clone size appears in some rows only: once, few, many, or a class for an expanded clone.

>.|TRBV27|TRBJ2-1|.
TGTGCCAGCAGTTTATACCAGGGGAGCTATGAGCAGTTCTTC
CASSLYQGSYEQFF
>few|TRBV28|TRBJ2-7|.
TGTGCCAGCAGGGGGGCCGGGGGATACGAGCAGTACTTC
CASRGAGGYEQYF
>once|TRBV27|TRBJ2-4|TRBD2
TGTCCCAGCAGGCCAAACCCTAGCGGGAGGGCCCTGGACATTCAGTACTTC
CPSRPNPSGRALDIQYF
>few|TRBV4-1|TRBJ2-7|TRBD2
TGCGCCAGCAGCCCAAGCGGGAGGCCCTACGAGCAGTACTTC
CASSPSGRPYEQYF
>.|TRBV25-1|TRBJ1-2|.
TGTGCCAGCAGTGTGACTGAGAACTATGGCTACACCTTC
CASSVTENYGYTF
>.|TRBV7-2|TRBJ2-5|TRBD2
TGTGCCAGCAGCTCTGCGACTAGCGTACAAGAGACCCAGTACTTC
CASSSATSVQETQYF
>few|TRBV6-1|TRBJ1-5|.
TGTGCCAGCAGCGACAACGTCCAGCCCCAGCATTTT
CASSDNVQPQHF
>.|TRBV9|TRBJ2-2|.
TGTGCCAGCAGCGTCGTCACCGGGGAGCTGTTTTTT
CASSVVTGELFF
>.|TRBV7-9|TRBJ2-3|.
TGTGCCAGCAGCTTAGCGGTGGGTGTAGATACGCAGTATTTT
CASSLAVGVDTQYF
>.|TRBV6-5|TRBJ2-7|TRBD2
TGTGCCAGCAGTACACGGGGGGGCTCCTACGAGCAGTACTTC
CASSTRGGSYEQYF
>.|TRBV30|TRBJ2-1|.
TGTGCCTGGAGTGTTGAAGGGCGGGAGCAGTTCTTC
CAWSVEGREQFF
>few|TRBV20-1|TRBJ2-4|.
TGCAGTGCTAGGGCTGAAAAGGGGGTAACCAAAAACATTCAGTACTTC
CSARAEKGVTKNIQYF
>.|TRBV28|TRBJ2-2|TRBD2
TGTGCCAGCAGTTTTACTACGGGACTAGCGGGAGTCGGGGAGCTGTTTTTT
CASSFTTGLAGVGELFF
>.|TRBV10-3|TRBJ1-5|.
TGTGCCATCAGTGAGTCCGGGGGGCCGGGCAACAATCAGCCCCAGCATTTT
CAISESGGPGNNQPQHF
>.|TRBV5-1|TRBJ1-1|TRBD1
TGCGCCAGCAGCTTCCTTACAGGGGGCGGAGGGGACACTGAAGCTTTCTTT
CASSFLTGGGGDTEAFF
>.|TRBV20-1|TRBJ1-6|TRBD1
TGCAGTGCTAGAGCCCCGGGACAGGGCTCCTGGTATTCACCCCTCCACTTT
CSARAPGQGSWYSPLHF
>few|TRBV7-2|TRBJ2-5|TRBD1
TGTGCCAGCAGCTACTTACGGCAAATTCGGGACAGGCACTACAATGAGCAGTACTTC
CASSYLRQIRDRHYNEQYF
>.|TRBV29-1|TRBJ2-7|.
TGCGGCGCCGGGACATTTTACGAGCAGTACTTC
CGAGTFYEQYF
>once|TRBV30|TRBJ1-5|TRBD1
TGTGCCTGGAGTGTAAGCAGGGGGGGGGATCAGCCCCAGCATTTT
CAWSVSRGGDQPQHF
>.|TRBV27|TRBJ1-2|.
TGTGCCAGCAGTTTTCGTTTTAACTATGGCTACACCTTC
CASSFRFNYGYTF
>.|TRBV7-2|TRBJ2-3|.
TGTGCCAGCAGCTTAGCCCCGACCACAGATACGCAGTATTTT
CASSLAPTTDTQYF
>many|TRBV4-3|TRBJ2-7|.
TGCGCCAGCAGCCAAGACGGTAGGGACTACGAGCAGTACTTC
CASSQDGRDYEQYF
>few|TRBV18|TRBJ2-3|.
TGTGCCAGCTCCGACGGGATCCACCGCACAGATACGCAGTATTTT
CASSDGIHRTDTQYF
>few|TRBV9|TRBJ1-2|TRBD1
TGTGCCAGCAGCCCCAATGGACAGGGACCGTACGACTCCTATGGCTACACCTTC
CASSPNGQGPYDSYGYTF
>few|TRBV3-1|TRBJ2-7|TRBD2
TGTGCCAGCAGCCAACGACTAGCGGGAGTTTCCTCCTACGAGCAGTACTTC
CASSQRLAGVSSYEQYF
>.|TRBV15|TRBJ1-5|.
TGTGCCACCAGCAGAGTTGACAGAGGAAAGAATCAGCCCCAGCATTTT
CATSRVDRGKNQPQHF
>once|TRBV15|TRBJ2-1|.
TGTGCCACCAGCAGAGATCAGGTTGACAATGAGCAGTTCTTC
CATSRDQVDNEQFF
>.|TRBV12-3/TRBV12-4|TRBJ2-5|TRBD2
TGTGTCAGCGGGGCTAGCGGGAGAATTGGGCAGTACTTC
CVSGASGRIGQYF
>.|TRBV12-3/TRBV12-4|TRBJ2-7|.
TGTGCCAGCGCCCCTTGGGACAATGAGCAGTACTTC
CASAPWDNEQYF
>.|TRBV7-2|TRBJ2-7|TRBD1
TGTGCCAGCAGCTTAGATTTGGGACAGGAGTACTTC
CASSLDLGQEYF
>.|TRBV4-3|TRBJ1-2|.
TGCGCCAGCAGCCAAGGATGGACAGCTGGGGGCTACACCTTC
CASSQGWTAGGYTF
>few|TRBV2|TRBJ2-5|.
TGTGCCAGCAGTGTGTATAGGGACGAGACCCAGTACTTC
CASSVYRDETQYF
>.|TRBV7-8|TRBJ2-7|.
TGTGCCAGCCTGGACTGGAGCTCCTACGAGCAGTACTTC
CASLDWSSYEQYF
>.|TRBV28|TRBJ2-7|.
TGTGCCAGCTCCTTAGTCACGGGAAAATACGAGCAGTACTTC
CASSLVTGKYEQYF
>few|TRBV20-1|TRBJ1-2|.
TGCAGTGCTAGAGATTGGGAAGCTAACTATGGCTACACCTTC
CSARDWEANYGYTF
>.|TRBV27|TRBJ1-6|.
TGTGCCAGCAGTTTATCACTTCTTCATAATTCACCCCTCCACTTT
CASSLSLLHNSPLHF
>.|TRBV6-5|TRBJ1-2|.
TGTGCCAGCAGTTACTCGATATCCCTTATGGGAACTAACTATGGCTACACCTTC
CASSYSISLMGTNYGYTF
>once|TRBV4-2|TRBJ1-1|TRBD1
TGTGCCAGCAGCACCCGGGACAGGGGGCGGATGAACACTGAAGCTTTCTTT
CASSTRDRGRMNTEAFF
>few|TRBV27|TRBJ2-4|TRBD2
TGTGCCAGCAGTTTAGACGGGGGGAGCCGGTCGTACATTCAGTACTTC
CASSLDGGSRSYIQYF
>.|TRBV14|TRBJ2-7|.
TGTGCCAGCAGCCAAGTACAAAGCTCCTACGAGCAGTACTTC
CASSQVQSSYEQYF
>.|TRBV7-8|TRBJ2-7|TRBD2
TGTGCCAGCAGCCCTTCGAGCGGGACTAGCGTCTACGAGCAGTACTTC
CASSPSSGTSVYEQYF
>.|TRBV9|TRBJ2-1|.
TGTGCCAGCAGCCGGGACCAACACAATGAGCAGTTCTTC
CASSRDQHNEQFF
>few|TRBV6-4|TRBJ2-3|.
TGTGCCAGCCGGCAGAGTGGGACCACAGATACGCAGTATTTT
CASRQSGTTDTQYF
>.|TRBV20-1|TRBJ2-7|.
TGCAGTGCAAGCCGGGACTCAAATTACGAGCAGTACTTC
CSASRDSNYEQYF
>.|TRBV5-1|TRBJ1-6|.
TGCGCCAGCAGCTGGGACAACTTCGGTTCACCCCTCCACTTT
CASSWDNFGSPLHF
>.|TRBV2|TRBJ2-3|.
TGTGCCAGCAGTGGCGAGACAGCGTTTGCAGATACGCAGTATTTT
CASSGETAFADTQYF
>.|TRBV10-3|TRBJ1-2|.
TGTGCCATCGGGGGGGGCAGGAAAGACGGCTACACCTTC
CAIGGGRKDGYTF
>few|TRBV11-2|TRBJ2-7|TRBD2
TGTGCCAGCAGCGGATGGACTAGCCGGCCCTACGAGCAGTACTTC
CASSGWTSRPYEQYF
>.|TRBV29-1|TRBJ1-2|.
TGCAGCGTCCAGGATGAGGGGAGGGCCTATGGCTACACCTTC
CSVQDEGRAYGYTF
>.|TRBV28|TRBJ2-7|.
TGTGCCAGCGATGACAGGAACTCCTACGAGCAGTACTTC
CASDDRNSYEQYF
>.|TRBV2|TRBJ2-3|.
TGTGCCAGCTCGAGAGAGCGGGTCCCAGATACGCAGTATTTT
CASSRERVPDTQYF
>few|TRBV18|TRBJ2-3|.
TGTGCCAGCTCAAACCGGGACGCAGATACGCAGTATTTT
CASSNRDADTQYF
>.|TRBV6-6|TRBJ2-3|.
TGTGCCAGCAGCGGTGGACTCCTACCCACAGATACGCAGTATTTT
CASSGGLLPTDTQYF
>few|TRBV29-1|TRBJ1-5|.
TGCACCATGTTCATCTCGGGACGCCATGAACTCATGTTGAATCAGCCCCAGCATTTT
CTMFISGRHELMLNQPQHF
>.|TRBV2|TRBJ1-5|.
TGTGCCAGCGGACCCTCGGGGTTCCGGCAGCCCCAGCATTTT
CASGPSGFRQPQHF